One and the same sample provided the 30 T cell receptor beta chains below, sequenced in a study of shared T cell receptors in the human thymus. Assay used: immunoSEQ multiplex PCR; TCRdb lists only in-frame clones, some missing. The sample has hundreds of thousands of clones, 88% seen once. This same sample was also taken into another study, of human thymus T cells.

The sample comprised thymocytes. All receptors come from a boy under two years old with a congenital heart defect.

This rearrangement joins TRBV15 to TRBJ2-3, with D perhaps matching TRBD2 (5 bases). The CDR3 spans 20 residues. Germline CDR1 LNHNV, CDR2 YYDKDF (reference sequence). V was clipped by 5 bases and J by 0 bases, with 27 bases between them. CDR3: CATSPGTMGGYHSSTDTQYF. The CDR3 coding sequence is TGTGCCACCAGCCCAGGTACAATGGGCGGGTATCATTCTAGCACAGATACGCAGTATTTT.

V gene TRBV11-3 combines with J gene TRBJ2-7; 10 bases are a match to TRBD2. The CDR3 sequence is 15 residues long. V gave up 5 bases and J gave up 2 bases; unmatched junction bases: 6. CDR1 is SGHNT and CDR2 is YENEEA in the germline V gene. For the CDR3, the DNA is TGTGCCAGCAGCCCCGAGCGGGGGGGAGCCTACGAGCAGTACTTC. Encoded protein: CASSPERGGAYEQYF.

This clone was recorded only once. This chain joins TRBV7-9 and TRBJ2-7; 10 positions agree with TRBD2. CDR3 length: 15 amino acids. The V gene end was trimmed by 7 bases and the J gene end by 2 bases; junction bases not matched to a gene: 8. Per germline, CDR1 SEHNR and CDR2 FQNEAQ (reference sequence). CDR3 nucleotide sequence: TGTGCCAGCAAATCACTAGCGGGATCGACCTACGAGCAGTACTTC. Its translation: CASKSLAGSTYEQYF.

The chain is built from TRBV25-1 and TRBJ2-7, with 9 bases identical to TRBD1. V trimming: 3 bases; J trimming: 0 bases; junction bases outside the gene matches: 9. The CDR3 loop spans 17 amino acids. CDR1 and CDR2 (germline): MGHDK, SYGVNS. CDR3 coding DNA: TGTGCCAGCAGTGACTCCCGGACAGGGGCCCTCTCCTACGAGCAGTACTTC. Translated: CASSDSRTGALSYEQYF.

This chain uses TRBV7-9 with TRBJ2-7; 9 bases fit TRBD1. V was pared by 7 bases and J by 5 bases, with 15 bases of the junction left unmatched. CDR3 length: 16 residues. Germline assignment: CDR1 SEHNR and CDR2 FQNEAQ (reference sequence). CDR3 protein: CASTPPPGQGAHEQYF. The CDR3 DNA sequence: TGTGCCAGCACCCCTCCTCCGGGACAGGGCGCCCACGAGCAGTACTTC.

The V call is TRBV5-6, the J call TRBJ1-1, with a possible D match to TRBD1 (5 bases). The CDR3 sequence is 17 residues long. Deletions cut 2 bases from V and 0 bases from J, with 17 bases between. CDR1 is SGHDT and CDR2 is YYEEEE in the germline V gene. The CDR3 is CASSLSRAADMNTEAFF. CDR3 DNA: TGTGCCAGCAGCTTAAGCAGGGCGGCGGACATGAACACTGAAGCTTTCTTT.

The rearrangement uses TRBV28 and TRBJ2-2, with TRBD1 matching over 8 bases. This CDR3 comprises 20 residues. Germline loops: CDR1 MDHEN, CDR2 SYDVKM. The ends lost 3 bases at V and 4 bases at J; junction bases unmatched: 19. Here the CDR3 DNA reads TGTGCCAGCAGTTTTCACGGACATTCTGGACAGGGTCAGGGCACCGGGGAGCTGTTTTTT. Translating it yields CASSFHGHSGQGQGTGELFF.

V and J are TRBV10-3 and TRBJ2-7, with D perhaps TRBD1 (5 bases). The length of the CDR3 is 13 residues. Germline CDR1 and CDR2: ENHRY and SYGVKD. The germline V and J ends were trimmed by 7 bases and 5 bases, with 15 bases remaining between them. The CDR3 region is CAINDRGSNEQYF. As DNA, the CDR3 is TGTGCCATCAATGATAGGGGCAGCAACGAGCAGTACTTC.

The genes are TRBV4-3 and TRBJ1-2; D not certain. CDR3 size: 15 residues. The V and J ends lost 0 bases and 6 bases respectively, with 14 bases between them. CDR1 and CDR2 (germline): LGHNA, YSLEER. The CDR3 coding sequence is TGCGCCAGCAGCCAAGACCGGACGGGGTCGGATGGCTACACCTTC. This gives the protein CASSQDRTGSDGYTF.

V and J are TRBV11-3 and TRBJ2-5; perhaps TRBD2 as D (7 bases). The CDR3 runs to 14 residues. The germline V gene has CDR1 SGHNT and CDR2 YENEEA. The ends were cut back, 2 bases at V and 6 bases at J, with 13 bases in the middle. The CDR3 nucleotides are TGTGCCAGCAGCTTATCTTGGGGGGGCAAGACCCAGTACTTC. Amino acids: CASSLSWGGKTQYF.

The chain carries TRBV10-3 and TRBJ1-2, with TRBD1 as a possible D gene (5 bases). CDR1 is ENHRY and CDR2 is SYGVKD in the germline V gene. The V and J ends lost 2 bases and 8 bases respectively, with 18 bases between them. This CDR3 is 15 amino acids long. The CDR3 region is CAISEEGRAVEGYTF. The DNA for the CDR3 is TGTGCCATCAGTGAGGAAGGCAGGGCTGTCGAGGGCTACACCTTC.

Here the CDR3 reads CASSHGLAGGPDFTDTQYF. The CDR3 coding sequence is TGCGCCAGCAGCCACGGACTAGCGGGAGGGCCGGACTTCACAGATACGCAGTATTTT. The chain combines TRBV5-1 with TRBJ2-3; TRBD2 aligns across 15 bases. V shed 4 bases, J shed 2 bases, and the junction held 11 bases outside the gene matches. The CDR3 is 19 residues long. Germline CDR1 SGHRS, CDR2 YFSETQ. The whole variable domain, remainder taken from reference TRBV5-1 and TRBJ2-3, is KAGVTQTPRYLIKTRGQQVTLSCSPISGHRSVSWYQQTPGQGLQFLFEYFSETQRNKGNFPGRFSGRQFSNSRSEMNVSTLELGDSALYLCASSHGLAGGPDFTDTQYFGPGTRLTVL.

Notes on this clone: Lacking the conserved final phenylalanine or tryptophan, this CDR3 likely reflects a read error. Because the CDR3's place on the DNA is in doubt, the DNA is left out and the CDR3 is given as listed by TCRdb. The gene calls are TRBV4-1 and TRBJ2-7; TRBD2, as called in the table, went unchecked against the DNA. Including both end residues, the CDR3 is 15 amino acids long. CDR1 and CDR2 (germline): MGHRA, YSYEKL. This CDR3 reads CASSQAAPSGSPTIL.

This sequence joins TRBV29-1 and TRBJ2-1, with 10 bases identical to TRBD1. There are 14 residues in the CDR3. The germline V gene encodes CDR1 SQVTM and CDR2 ANQGSEA. The V segment lost 2 bases and the J segment 8 bases; nucleotides outside the gene matches: 6. CDR3 protein: CSVETWDRGDEQFF. CDR3 DNA sequence: TGCAGCGTTGAAACTTGGGACAGGGGCGATGAGCAGTTCTTC.

The chain carries TRBV11-3 and TRBJ2-7; D remains unclear. Per germline, CDR1 SGHNT and CDR2 YENEEA. Trimming pared 0 bases from V and 3 bases from J, leaving 6 bases between. CDR3 size: 13 residues. The CDR3 DNA is TGTGCCAGCAGCTTAGATCCCAGCTACGAGCAGTACTTC. Its translation is CASSLDPSYEQYF.

In its sample, this clone was seen a few times. This chain joins TRBV7-2 and TRBJ2-4; a weak D match, TRBD2 (6 bases). In germline, CDR1 is SGHTA, CDR2 FQGNSA. V was trimmed by 5 bases and J by 0 bases, leaving 14 bases between them. There are 16 residues in the CDR3. DNA for the CDR3: TGTGCCAGCAGCCTCCGGGCGGGACTAGCCAAAAACATTCAGTACTTC. It yields the protein CASSLRAGLAKNIQYF.

The chain carries TRBV5-6 and TRBJ2-7; 8 nucleotides match TRBD1. CDR3 length: 15 residues. Germline values: CDR1 SGHDT, CDR2 YYEEEE. J gave up 7 bases and V 0 bases, and 9 bases lay outside the gene matches. In DNA form, the CDR3 reads TGTGCCAGCAGCTTGGTAGGGCAGGGGGCGAGGGAGCAGTACTTC. Its protein product is CASSLVGQGAREQYF.

The chain joins TRBV28 to TRBJ2-7, with 13 nucleotides matching TRBD2. The CDR3 is made up of 17 amino acids. In germline, CDR1 is MDHEN, CDR2 SYDVKM. The J segment lost 6 bases and the V segment lost 5 bases, leaving 13 bases of the junction unmatched. The CDR3, as DNA: TGTGCCAGCAGTATATCGGACGTCGGACTAGCGGGAGTCGAGCAGTACTTC. Its translation: CASSISDVGLAGVEQYF. The variable domain in full, completed from reference TRBV28 and TRBJ2-7, reads DVKVTQSSRYLVKRTGEKVFLECVQDMDHENMFWYRQDPGLGLRLIYFSYDVKMKEKGDIPEGYSVSREKKERFSLILESASTNQTSMYLCASSISDVGLAGVEQYFGPGTRLTVT.

This clone was seen just once. This chain joins TRBV5-1 and TRBJ2-5; 7 positions agree with TRBD1. V shed 4 bases, J shed 8 bases, and the junction held 5 bases outside the gene matches. This CDR3 is built from 12 residues. Per the germline V gene, CDR1 is SGHRS and CDR2 is YFSETQ. In DNA, the CDR3 is TGCGCCAGCAGCAACAGGGGAGATACCCAGTACTTC. Translated, it gives CASSNRGDTQYF.

The CDR3 spells CASSMGDLGNQPQHF. The CDR3 region has the DNA TGTGCCAGTAGTATGGGGGACTTGGGCAATCAGCCCCAGCATTTT. The chain combines TRBV19 with TRBJ1-5; D possibly corresponds to TRBD1 (5 bases). This CDR3 has 15 residues. Trimming stripped 3 bases from V and 2 bases from J, with 11 bases between. The germline V gene has CDR1 LNHDA and CDR2 SQIVND (reference sequence). The full variable domain, in which reference TRBV19 and TRBJ1-5 provide the parts outside the CDR3, is DGGITQSPKYLFRKEGQNVTLSCEQNLNHDAMYWYRQDPGQGLRLIYYSQIVNDFQKGDIAEGYSVSREKKESFPLTVTSAQKNPTAFYLCASSMGDLGNQPQHFGDGTRLSIL.

The chain couples TRBV15 to TRBJ1-4, with 7 positions matching TRBD1. J was trimmed by 5 bases and V by 2 bases; bases with no gene match: 11. CDR3 length: 17 residues. The germline V gene has CDR1 LNHNV and CDR2 YYDKDF (reference sequence). The CDR3 bases are TGTGCCACCAGCAGACCCACTAGACAGGGCTGGAATGAAAAACTGTTTTTT. It is translated as CATSRPTRQGWNEKLFF.

This clone was counted between two and nine times. V usage is TRBV28 and J usage is TRBJ2-1; 8 nucleotides agree with TRBD1. Per the germline V gene, CDR1 is MDHEN and CDR2 is SYDVKM. This CDR3 is 20 amino acids long. After removal of 5 bases from V and 0 bases from J, the junction contained 18 bases not matched to a gene. CDR3 coding DNA: TGTGCCAGCAGTCCCTCCGAGACAGGGGACAGGTATCTCTCCTACAATGAGCAGTTCTTC. Translating gives CASSPSETGDRYLSYNEQFF.

This clone was picked up one time. The chain links TRBV2 to TRBJ2-1, with a tentative D call TRBD2 (5 bases). Germline V gene sequence: CDR1 SNHLY, CDR2 FYNNEI. This CDR3 contains 13 residues. The V end lost 4 bases, the J end lost 9 bases, and 13 bases lay between the germline ends. The CDR3 spells CASSGRYAGEQFF. Written as DNA, the CDR3 is TGTGCCAGCAGTGGCCGTTATGCGGGTGAGCAGTTCTTC.

This chain links TRBV4-3 with TRBJ2-1, with 7 bases aligning to TRBD2. Germline CDR1 LGHNA, CDR2 YSLEER. The V segment lost 2 bases and the J segment 0 bases; nucleotides outside the gene matches: 7. The CDR3 consists of 17 residues. The CDR3 DNA is TGCGCCAGCAGCCAAAATCGGCGGGAGAGCTCCTACAATGAGCAGTTCTTC. It encodes CASSQNRRESSYNEQFF.

The genes are TRBV27 and TRBJ2-5, with D possibly being TRBD2 (6 bases). V was pared by 0 bases and J by 4 bases, with 15 bases between. Per germline, CDR1 MNHEY and CDR2 SMNVEV (reference sequence). The CDR3 contains 16 residues. CDR3 DNA sequence: TGTGCCAGCAGTTTATCTCCGGGGGACGGACGAGAGACCCAGTACTTC. Translating it yields CASSLSPGDGRETQYF.

The J gene is TRBJ2-1, the V gene TRBV11-3, with 9 bases lining up with TRBD1. CDR1 and CDR2 from the germline V gene are SGHNT and YENEEA. The CDR3 consists of 20 residues. The J segment lost 0 bases and the V segment lost 4 bases, leaving 16 bases of the junction unmatched. CDR3 DNA sequence: TGTGCCAGCAGCTCCCCCGGGACAGGGAAGGGTGGCAGCTCCTACAATGAGCAGTTCTTC. This translates into CASSSPGTGKGGSSYNEQFF.

This chain joins TRBV6-4 and TRBJ2-1; a possible D gene is TRBD2 (6 bases). V shed 4 bases and J shed 0 bases, with 13 bases lying between them. CDR1 is MRHNA, CDR2 SNTAGT, per germline. CDR3 length: 16 amino acids. CDR3 DNA sequence: TGTGCCAGCAGTGGTGGGGCGGGGAGCTCCTACAATGAGCAGTTCTTC. Translating it yields CASSGGAGSSYNEQFF.

The chain joins TRBV5-1 to TRBJ2-3; a possible D gene is TRBD2 (5 bases). V lost 3 bases and J lost 1, with 9 bases in between. This CDR3 comprises 14 residues. Germline-derived CDR1 and CDR2 are SGHRS and YFSETQ. CDR3 in DNA: TGCGCCAGCAGCTCGACGGACTGCACAGATACGCAGTATTTT. Its translation: CASSSTDCTDTQYF.

The table lists this clone with a few counts. V and J are TRBV18 and TRBJ1-1; possibly TRBD1 for D (5 bases). Germline V CDR1 and CDR2: KGHSH, LQKENI. The CDR3 totals 14 residues. Trimming shortened V by 3 bases and J by 1 base, and 9 bases separated the two germline ends. Here the CDR3 DNA reads TGTGCCAGCTCACCTCTTAGGGGGAACACTGAAGCTTTCTTT. Its protein product is CASSPLRGNTEAFF.

J is TRBJ2-6 and V is TRBV4-3; TRBD2 aligns across 8 bases. Germline CDR1 LGHNA, CDR2 YSLEER. V dropped 2 bases and J dropped 0; count of bases not matched to a gene: 9. The CDR3 loop spans 19 amino acids. The CDR3 DNA reads TGCGCCAGCAGCCAATATACTAGCGGCTCAAGCTCTGGGGCCAACGTCCTGACTTTC. Its translation: CASSQYTSGSSSGANVLTF.